Below are 28 T cell receptor beta chains sequenced from a single sample in a study of shared clonotypes between healthy human individuals. Using immunoSEQ multiplex PCR, the repertoire was profiled, and TCRdb retains in-frame clones only, with some absent. The table has over a million clones, roughly 70% seen once. The sequencing input was memory CD4+ T cells sorted from blood. The subset: CD45RA-negative fraction. These receptors came from a man younger than 35 in good health.

This chain joins TRBV19 and TRBJ1-2; 8 bases are shared with TRBD1. The CDR3 totals 15 residues. Germline assignment: CDR1 LNHDA and CDR2 SQIVND (reference sequence). Trimming took 5 bases from V and 2 from J; bases not matched to a gene: 7. The CDR3 here is CASSPRTGSNYGYTF. The CDR3 coding sequence is TGTGCCAGTAGTCCTCGGACAGGGTCCAACTATGGCTACACCTTC.

The J gene is TRBJ1-2, the V gene TRBV6-1; 12 bases align to TRBD1. The CDR3 loop spans 14 amino acids. Unmatched junction bases numbered 8, after V lost 7 bases and J lost 8 bases. Germline assignment: CDR1 MNHNS and CDR2 SASEGT. CDR3 loop: CASTLTGTGGGYTF. CDR3 nucleotide sequence: TGTGCCAGCACCCTTACCGGGACAGGGGGCGGCTACACCTTC.

This rearrangement joins TRBV7-3 to TRBJ1-2, with D possibly matching TRBD1 (6 bases). The CDR3 is 15 amino acids. Germline assignment: CDR1 SGHTA and CDR2 FQGTGA. Deletions cut 5 bases from V and 2 bases from J, with 15 bases between. The CDR3 region is CASSPSGQTNYGYTF. The DNA of the CDR3 is TGTGCCAGCAGCCCCTCTGGACAGACCAACTATGGCTACACCTTC.

The chain uses TRBV18 and TRBJ1-1; TRBD1 aligns across 7 bases. V was pared by 8 bases and J by 0 bases, with 12 bases of the junction left unmatched. The germline V gene encodes CDR1 KGHSH and CDR2 LQKENI. The CDR3 contains 16 residues. CDR3 nucleotide sequence: TGTGCCAGCCCCGGGGCAGGGGGAAATATGAACACTGAAGCTTTCTTT. It encodes CASPGAGGNMNTEAFF. Combining the CDR3 with reference TRBV18 and TRBJ1-1 gives the whole variable domain NAGVMQNPRHLVRRRGQEARLRCSPMKGHSHVYWYRQLPEEGLKFMVYLQKENIIDESGMPKERFSAEFPKEGPSILRIQQVVRGDSAAYFCASPGAGGNMNTEAFFGQGTRLTVV.

The chain couples TRBV30 to TRBJ1-1; 7 bases are a match to TRBD1. This CDR3 has 14 amino acids. Germline CDR1 GTSNPN, CDR2 SVGIG (reference sequence). With 5 bases clipped from V and 5 bases from J, the junction kept 11 bases outside the gene matches. The CDR3 here is CAWDPGSRGTEAFF. In nucleotides, the CDR3 is TGTGCCTGGGACCCAGGAAGCAGGGGGACTGAAGCTTTCTTT.

J is TRBJ2-3 and V is TRBV5-1, with a weak D call TRBD1 (6 bases). Trimming stripped 0 bases from V and 4 bases from J, with 15 bases between. This CDR3 spans 16 amino acids. Germline CDR1 is SGHRS and CDR2 is YFSETQ. The CDR3, as DNA: TGCGCCAGCAGCTTGGGGGACACCACCCGTTCAGATACGCAGTATTTT. The encoded protein is CASSLGDTTRSDTQYF.

The rearrangement joins TRBV27 to TRBJ1-6, with D perhaps TRBD1 (6 bases). The CDR3 covers 14 residues. Germline lookup yields CDR1 MNHEY and CDR2 SMNVEV (reference sequence). Trimming cost V 7 bases and J 9 bases, with 16 bases left between them. CDR3 bases: TGTGCCAGCACCCAACAGGGATGGGGTTCACCCCTCCACTTT. It yields the protein CASTQQGWGSPLHF.

The V and J genes are TRBV6-1 and TRBJ2-5; 8 nucleotides line up with TRBD1. Unmatched junction bases numbered 10, after V lost 7 bases and J lost 6 bases. Germline CDR1 is MNHNS and CDR2 is SASEGT. The CDR3 is made up of 14 amino acids. CDR3 sequence: CASTLDRAKKTQYF. CDR3 DNA: TGTGCCAGCACCTTGGACAGGGCAAAAAAGACCCAGTACTTC.

This clone was counted between two and nine times. Distinct nucleotide sequences in the sample also encode this CDR3. This chain joins TRBV27 and TRBJ1-2; D may be TRBD1 (5 bases). This CDR3 comprises 14 residues. Trimming shortened V by 3 bases and J by 4 bases, and 12 bases separated the two germline ends. Germline values: CDR1 MNHEY, CDR2 SMNVEV (reference sequence). The CDR3 here is CASSFGQGSYGYTF. The CDR3 region has the DNA TGTGCCAGCAGTTTTGGTCAGGGTAGCTATGGCTACACCTTC.

A single count supports this clone. J is TRBJ2-1 and V is TRBV4-3, with D perhaps matching TRBD2 (7 bases). Germline-derived CDR1 and CDR2 are LGHNA and YSLEER. V dropped 2 bases and J dropped 8 bases, with 16 bases sitting between them. The CDR3 loop spans 15 amino acids. The CDR3 region has the DNA TGCGCCAGCAGCCAACAAGGAGGGGGGGCGGATGAGCAGTTCTTC. This codes for CASSQQGGGADEQFF.

This sequence joins TRBV19 and TRBJ1-2; possibly TRBD1 for D (6 bases). V was trimmed by 1 base and J by 3 bases, leaving 9 bases between them. CDR3 size: 14 residues. Germline V gene lookup returns CDR1 LNHDA and CDR2 SQIVND (reference sequence). The CDR3 nucleotides read TGTGCCAGTAGTATAGCCAGACAGGACTATGGCTACACCTTC. Encoded protein: CASSIARQDYGYTF.

This clone was seen only a few times. The gene calls are TRBV18 and TRBJ1-1; no firm D call. Germline V gives CDR1 KGHSH, CDR2 LQKENI. Deletions cut 5 bases from V and 1 base from J, with 5 bases between. This CDR3 spans 12 amino acids. The CDR3 nucleotides are TGTGCCAGCTCATCAGGGAACACTGAAGCTTTCTTT. Its protein is CASSSGNTEAFF.

The chain is built from TRBV18 and TRBJ1-6, with TRBD1 matching 8 bases. Trimming removed 2 bases from V and 8 bases from J; junction bases left unmatched: 2. This CDR3 spans 14 amino acids. CDR1 is KGHSH, CDR2 LQKENI, per germline. For the CDR3, the DNA is TGTGCCAGCTCACCAAACAGGGGGGATTCACCCCTCCACTTT. Translated, it gives CASSPNRGDSPLHF.

The chain couples TRBV23-1 to TRBJ2-7, with TRBD2 matching over 7 bases. TRBV23-1 is known as an ORF, though its function is uncertain. The CDR3 spans 17 residues. Trimming removed 0 bases from V and 7 bases from J; junction bases left unmatched: 15. Here the CDR3 reads CASSQSFFASGPTEQYF. DNA of the CDR3: TGCGCCAGCAGTCAATCGTTTTTCGCTAGCGGACCTACGGAGCAGTACTTC.

The CDR3 protein is CASSSPGQFWGYTF. DNA of the CDR3: TGTGCCAGCAGCTCTCCGGGACAGTTCTGGGGCTACACCTTC. The chain joins TRBV11-2 to TRBJ1-2, with 7 nucleotides matching TRBD1. Germline values: CDR1 SGHAT, CDR2 FQNNGV. V was pared by 4 bases and J by 8 bases, with 10 bases of the junction left unmatched. The CDR3 sequence is 14 residues long.

This clone has just a few counts. This chain links TRBV6-1 with TRBJ2-2; possibly TRBD2 for D (7 bases). CDR1 and CDR2 (germline): MNHNS, SASEGT. There are 13 residues in the CDR3. V dropped 4 bases and J dropped 7 bases, with 10 bases sitting between them. CDR3 sequence (DNA): TGTGCCAGCAGTGCGGGGGGCGGCGGGGAGCTGTTTTTT. This gives the protein CASSAGGGGELFF.

The chain has TRBV6-1 and TRBJ2-1; D unclear. CDR1 is MNHNS and CDR2 is SASEGT in the germline V gene. The ends were cut back, 7 bases at V and 4 bases at J, with 11 bases in the middle. The CDR3 loop spans 13 amino acids. Here the CDR3 reads CASTEVVYNEQFF. In nucleotides, the CDR3 is TGTGCCAGCACCGAGGTAGTGTACAATGAGCAGTTCTTC.

V and J are TRBV5-1 and TRBJ2-5; 7 bases agree with TRBD1. The CDR3 loop spans 14 amino acids. With V trimmed by 4 bases and J by 4 bases, 7 bases remained unmatched. From germline, CDR1 is SGHRS and CDR2 YFSETQ. The CDR3 nucleotides are TGCGCCAGCAGCCCACGGGACAGAGGAGAGACCCAGTACTTC. It encodes CASSPRDRGETQYF.

The sample holds a few counts of this clone. J is TRBJ1-5 and V is TRBV2; no reliable D call. Per the germline V gene, CDR1 is SNHLY and CDR2 is FYNNEI. This CDR3 spans 13 amino acids. Trimming took 6 bases from V and 0 from J, leaving 6 bases between them. This CDR3 is CASRTASNQPQHF. CDR3 sequence (DNA): TGTGCCAGCAGGACGGCTAGCAATCAGCCCCAGCATTTT.

The V call is TRBV19, the J call TRBJ2-3; TRBD2 might be the D (6 bases). The CDR3 spans 16 residues. Germline CDR1 and CDR2: LNHDA and SQIVND (reference sequence). V was cut by 7 bases and J by 0 bases, with 17 bases left in between. CDR3 region: CASTAGGTGSTDTQYF. The CDR3 region has the DNA TGTGCCAGTACTGCCGGCGGGACGGGGAGCACAGATACGCAGTATTTT.

The chain carries TRBV5-6 and TRBJ2-3; 7 nucleotides align to TRBD1. The V and J ends lost 6 bases and 0 bases, in that order; junction bases with no gene match: 13. Per the germline V gene, CDR1 is SGHDT and CDR2 is YYEEEE. The CDR3 sequence is 17 residues long. The DNA of the CDR3 is TGTGCCAGCACCCAAGTACGGGGACAGTCTAGCACAGATACGCAGTATTTT. It encodes CASTQVRGQSSTDTQYF.

The chain couples TRBV14 to TRBJ2-5; D gene unclear. Germline CDR1 reads SGHDN; CDR2 reads FVKESK. The CDR3 extends over 15 amino acids. The V end was cut by 1 base, the J end by 1 base, with 10 bases between. DNA for the CDR3: TGTGCCAGCAGCCAAGCCCTCGGGCTCCAAGAGACCCAGTACTTC. Its protein is CASSQALGLQETQYF.

The CDR3 reads CASSSGTRNTGELFF. The DNA for the CDR3 is TGTGCCAGCAGCTCCGGGACACGGAACACCGGGGAGCTGTTTTTT. J is TRBJ2-2 and V is TRBV5-6; TRBD1 is a possible D gene (6 bases). Germline V gene lookup returns CDR1 SGHDT and CDR2 YYEEEE. V lost 3 bases to trimming and J lost 1 base, with 10 bases between them. This CDR3 contains 15 residues.

This clone was observed a handful of times. The chain joins TRBV19 to TRBJ2-2; D possibly matches TRBD1 or TRBD2 (6 bases each). The CDR3 runs to 15 residues. Germline-derived CDR1 and CDR2 are LNHDA and SQIVND (reference sequence). The ends were cut back, 5 bases at V and 5 bases at J, with 15 bases in the middle. CDR3 sequence (DNA): TGTGCCAGTAGTCCGGGGGCCGTCCGGACCGGGGAGCTGTTTTTT. Translating gives CASSPGAVRTGELFF.

This chain uses TRBV6-5 with TRBJ1-2; D unclear. CDR1 is MNHEY, CDR2 SVGAGI, per germline. The CDR3 loop spans 16 amino acids. V was cut by 2 bases and J by 9 bases, with 22 bases left in between. CDR3 DNA: TGTGCCAGCAGTTACACCGGGTCCACAGACGGAATCAGCTACACCTTC. Translating it yields CASSYTGSTDGISYTF.

DNA for the CDR3: TGCGCCAGCAGCTTGGAATGGGTCCGGGAGCTGTTTTTT. It specifies CASSLEWVRELFF. This chain uses TRBV5-1 with TRBJ2-2, with D unresolved. The germline gives CDR1 SGHRS, CDR2 YFSETQ. This CDR3 is 13 amino acids long. V gave up 0 bases and J gave up 9 bases, with 9 bases separating them.

The chain employs TRBV5-4 and TRBJ2-3; a possible D gene is TRBD1 (6 bases). The germline V gene has CDR1 SGHNT and CDR2 YYREEE (reference sequence). V lost 4 bases to trimming and J lost 2 bases, with 11 bases between them. There are 14 residues in the CDR3. Here the CDR3 reads CASSDRKATDTQYF. CDR3 nucleotides: TGTGCCAGCAGCGACAGGAAGGCCACAGATACGCAGTATTTT. The full variable domain, its missing parts supplied by reference TRBV5-4 and TRBJ2-3, is ETGVTQSPTHLIKTRGQQVTLRCSSQSGHNTVSWYQQALGQGPQFIFQYYREEENGRGNFPPRFSGLQFPNYSSELNVNALELDDSALYLCASSDRKATDTQYFGPGTRLTVL.

V usage is TRBV21-1 and J usage is TRBJ1-2. TRBV21-1 is tagged as a pseudogene. The CDR3 runs 11 residues. The CDR3 spells CASSKALFETF. The CDR3, as DNA: TGTGCCAGCAGCAAAGCCCTGTTTGAGACCTTC.